This is a list of T cell receptor beta chains from one sample in a study of CD8 T cells in ankylosing spondylitis. Each CDR3 protein gets one entry after TCRdb re-called the 5' RACE reads with MiXCR. The data show 300,000 to 400,000 distinct CDR3 sequences, with around 10% seen just once and about a tenth held by the top ten. Sequences were obtained from blood, either unsorted or a sorted T cell fraction (not recorded which). Receptors were obtained from a female donor with ankylosing spondylitis or in good health (not recorded which). CDR3s include the opening cysteine and the closing phenylalanine or tryptophan. A D gene is named only where the DNA matches it firmly. Rows give clone size only sometimes, using once, few, many, or a class for an expanded clone.

CDR3nt: TGTGCCAGCAGCATAGACAGGGGAAGCGAGCAGTACTTC; CDR3aa: CASSIDRGSEQYF; d_gene: TRBD1; v_gene: TRBV7-7; len: 13; abundance: few; j_gene: TRBJ2-7
CDR3nt: TGTGCCAGCAGCTTAGGCGTTGGGCTAGCGGGAGGAACCTACGAGCAGTACTTC; CDR3aa: CASSLGVGLAGGTYEQYF; d_gene: TRBD2; v_gene: TRBV11-1; len: 18; abundance: -; j_gene: TRBJ2-7
CDR3nt: TGTGCCAGCAGTGAGATATGGAGGGGCTGGGATGGCTACACCTTC; CDR3aa: CASSEIWRGWDGYTF; d_gene: -; v_gene: TRBV6-1; len: 15; abundance: many; j_gene: TRBJ1-2
CDR3nt: TGTGCCACCAGTGATTTGGGGTCGGGAGGCCTCTACGAGCAGTACTTC; CDR3aa: CATSDLGSGGLYEQYF; d_gene: TRBD2; v_gene: TRBV24-1; len: 16; abundance: few; j_gene: TRBJ2-7
CDR3nt: TGTGCCACCAGTGATGGGCAGGGCACGAACACTGAAGCTTTCTTT; CDR3aa: CATSDGQGTNTEAFF; d_gene: -; v_gene: TRBV24-1; len: 15; abundance: -; j_gene: TRBJ1-1
CDR3nt: TGTGCCAGCAGCTTAGGGGGGTTTGGCCAGCCCCAGCATTTT; CDR3aa: CASSLGGFGQPQHF; d_gene: -; v_gene: TRBV7-2; len: 14; abundance: many; j_gene: TRBJ1-5
CDR3nt: TGCAGTGCTAGAGGGTGGATAAATGAGCAGTTCTTC; CDR3aa: CSARGWINEQFF; d_gene: -; v_gene: TRBV20-1; len: 12; abundance: many; j_gene: TRBJ2-1
CDR3nt: TGTGCCAGCAGCCTATCAAAGACTTATCAGCCCCAGCATTTT; CDR3aa: CASSLSKTYQPQHF; d_gene: -; v_gene: TRBV2; len: 14; abundance: -; j_gene: TRBJ1-5
CDR3nt: TGTGCCAGCACTCAGGGGGGCGGGGATACGCAGTATTTT; CDR3aa: CASTQGGGDTQYF; d_gene: -; v_gene: TRBV28; len: 13; abundance: -; j_gene: TRBJ2-3
CDR3nt: TGCGCCAGCAGCCTTGGGAAGGGGACCTACGAGCAGTACTTC; CDR3aa: CASSLGKGTYEQYF; d_gene: -; v_gene: TRBV5-1; len: 14; abundance: many; j_gene: TRBJ2-7
CDR3nt: TGCGCCAGCAGCTCCGCTCAGGGGTCGGGCACTGAAGCTTTCTTT; CDR3aa: CASSSAQGSGTEAFF; d_gene: -; v_gene: TRBV5-1; len: 15; abundance: many; j_gene: TRBJ1-1
CDR3nt: TGTGCCAGCAGCCAAGAAGGGACTGGCTACACCTTC; CDR3aa: CASSQEGTGYTF; d_gene: -; v_gene: TRBV3-1; len: 12; abundance: few; j_gene: TRBJ1-2
CDR3nt: TGTGCCAGCAGCCCGGGGACTGGTTATTTACATTCTTCGTACTTC; CDR3aa: CASSPGTGYLHSSYF; d_gene: -; v_gene: TRBV28; len: 15; abundance: many; j_gene: TRBJ2-7
CDR3nt: TGCAGCCGGGCCGACGGAGATACGCAGTATTTT; CDR3aa: CSRADGDTQYF; d_gene: -; v_gene: TRBV29-1; len: 11; abundance: many; j_gene: TRBJ2-3
CDR3nt: TGTGCCAGCAGTTTATACAGGGGGAACACCGGGGAGCTGTTTTTT; CDR3aa: CASSLYRGNTGELFF; d_gene: TRBD1; v_gene: TRBV27; len: 15; abundance: -; j_gene: TRBJ2-2
CDR3nt: TGTGCCAGCCTTCCGGGGCAGCTGAACACTGAAGCTTTCTTT; CDR3aa: CASLPGQLNTEAFF; d_gene: -; v_gene: TRBV12-3/TRBV12-4; len: 14; abundance: many; j_gene: TRBJ1-1
CDR3nt: TGCGCCAGCAGCCAAGAGCCGCAGCGCGAGCAGTACTTC; CDR3aa: CASSQEPQREQYF; d_gene: -; v_gene: TRBV4-3; len: 13; abundance: few; j_gene: TRBJ2-7
CDR3nt: TGTGCCAGCAGTCGCACAGGGGACTCTAAAAACATTCAGTACTTC; CDR3aa: CASSRTGDSKNIQYF; d_gene: -; v_gene: TRBV12-3/TRBV12-4; len: 15; abundance: -; j_gene: TRBJ2-4
CDR3nt: TGTGCCAGCAGCCTCGCCGGGCACAACCAAGAGACCCAGTACTTC; CDR3aa: CASSLAGHNQETQYF; d_gene: -; v_gene: TRBV7-9; len: 15; abundance: few; j_gene: TRBJ2-5
CDR3nt: TGTGCCAGCAGTTCGGCGGGGGGCTCCTACAATGAGCAGCTCTTC; CDR3aa: CASSSAGGSYNEQLF; d_gene: TRBD2; v_gene: TRBV7-2; len: 15; abundance: -; j_gene: TRBJ2-1
CDR3nt: TGCAGTGCCTCTAGCGGGAGGGCCTCCTACAATGAGCAGTTCTTC; CDR3aa: CSASSGRASYNEQFF; d_gene: TRBD2; v_gene: TRBV20-1; len: 15; abundance: many; j_gene: TRBJ2-1
CDR3nt: TGCTGTGCTAGAGATTCATTGGGGGGCGCCGGCACTGAAGCTTTCTTT; CDR3aa: CCARDSLGGAGTEAFF; d_gene: -; v_gene: TRBV20-1; len: 16; abundance: few; j_gene: TRBJ1-1
CDR3nt: TGTGCCAGCAGCCATCGATTTGGCAGTGGGGCCAACGTCCTGACTTTC; CDR3aa: CASSHRFGSGANVLTF; d_gene: -; v_gene: TRBV7-9; len: 16; abundance: few; j_gene: TRBJ2-6
CDR3nt: TGCAGTGCCGGAGGTACCGTATGGACTGAAGCTTTCTTT; CDR3aa: CSAGGTVWTEAFF; d_gene: -; v_gene: TRBV20-1; len: 13; abundance: many; j_gene: TRBJ1-1
CDR3nt: TGTGCCACCAAAGCGGCGGGAGGGCGGGGGAATGAGCAGTTCTTC; CDR3aa: CATKAAGGRGNEQFF; d_gene: TRBD2; v_gene: TRBV24-1; len: 15; abundance: few; j_gene: TRBJ2-1
CDR3nt: TGTGCCAGTAAAGAGGGGAACAAGGGGACGCAGTATTTT; CDR3aa: CASKEGNKGTQYF; d_gene: -; v_gene: TRBV19; len: 13; abundance: few; j_gene: TRBJ2-3
CDR3nt: TGTGCCAGCTCACCAAAAGCGGGGGGCCACACAGATACGCAGTATTTT; CDR3aa: CASSPKAGGHTDTQYF; d_gene: TRBD2; v_gene: TRBV18; len: 16; abundance: few; j_gene: TRBJ2-3
CDR3nt: TGTGCCATCACGGGACAGGTCCAAGAGACCCAGTACTTC; CDR3aa: CAITGQVQETQYF; d_gene: TRBD1; v_gene: TRBV10-3; len: 13; abundance: many; j_gene: TRBJ2-5
CDR3nt: TGTGCCACCAGTGATTTCAGGGCCACTGGGGGGAATGAGCAGTTCTTC; CDR3aa: CATSDFRATGGNEQFF; d_gene: -; v_gene: TRBV24-1; len: 16; abundance: -; j_gene: TRBJ2-1
CDR3nt: TGTGCCATCAGTGCATCCCCGACTAGCGGGGGGGCCTTTGGCAGAGGGAATGAGCAGTTCTTC; CDR3aa: CAISASPTSGGAFGRGNEQFF; d_gene: TRBD2; v_gene: TRBV10-3; len: 21; abundance: many; j_gene: TRBJ2-1
CDR3nt: TGTGCCAGCAGCTCAGACTACGAGCAGTACTTC; CDR3aa: CASSSDYEQYF; d_gene: -; v_gene: TRBV12-3/TRBV12-4; len: 11; abundance: many; j_gene: TRBJ2-7
CDR3nt: TGTGCCAGCAGTAGGGACCGGTATTCACCCCTCCACTTT; CDR3aa: CASSRDRYSPLHF; d_gene: -; v_gene: TRBV12-3/TRBV12-4; len: 13; abundance: many; j_gene: TRBJ1-6
CDR3nt: TGCGCCAGCAGCTACACTAGCGTCTCCTACAATGAGCAGTTCTTC; CDR3aa: CASSYTSVSYNEQFF; d_gene: TRBD2; v_gene: TRBV4-1; len: 15; abundance: -; j_gene: TRBJ2-1
CDR3nt: TGCGCCAGCTCCGAAAGCGGGGACGACTACAATGAGCAGTTCTTC; CDR3aa: CASSESGDDYNEQFF; d_gene: TRBD2; v_gene: TRBV5-1; len: 15; abundance: many; j_gene: TRBJ2-1
CDR3nt: TGTGCCAGCAGCCTACGGACGGTAAACACTGAAGCTTTCTTT; CDR3aa: CASSLRTVNTEAFF; d_gene: -; v_gene: TRBV14; len: 14; abundance: many; j_gene: TRBJ1-1
CDR3nt: TGCAGTGCTAGAGATCTACACGGGGAGCTGTTTTTT; CDR3aa: CSARDLHGELFF; d_gene: -; v_gene: TRBV20-1; len: 12; abundance: many; j_gene: TRBJ2-2
CDR3nt: TGCAGTGCTACTGACAGCGGCCACGAGCAGTACTTC; CDR3aa: CSATDSGHEQYF; d_gene: -; v_gene: TRBV20-1; len: 12; abundance: many; j_gene: TRBJ2-7
CDR3nt: TGCGCCAGCAGCTTGGAGCTAGCGGGAGCGTTCGGGGAGCTGTTTTTT; CDR3aa: CASSLELAGAFGELFF; d_gene: TRBD2; v_gene: TRBV5-1; len: 16; abundance: many; j_gene: TRBJ2-2
CDR3nt: TGTGCCAGCACCCCGGGGGGGACCAACACCGGGGAGCTGTTTTTT; CDR3aa: CASTPGGTNTGELFF; d_gene: TRBD2; v_gene: TRBV7-9; len: 15; abundance: -; j_gene: TRBJ2-2
CDR3nt: TGTGCCACCAGCAGAGATCTGGGGGCCTACAATGAGCAGTTCTTC; CDR3aa: CATSRDLGAYNEQFF; d_gene: -; v_gene: TRBV15; len: 15; abundance: few; j_gene: TRBJ2-1
CDR3nt: TGTGCCAGCAGCTTGGCAGGGGTGTGGAATCAGCCCCAGCATTTT; CDR3aa: CASSLAGVWNQPQHF; d_gene: -; v_gene: TRBV5-5; len: 15; abundance: -; j_gene: TRBJ1-5
CDR3nt: TGTGCCAGCTCACCACAGGGGGCCACCGGGGAGCTGTTTTTT; CDR3aa: CASSPQGATGELFF; d_gene: TRBD1; v_gene: TRBV18; len: 14; abundance: -; j_gene: TRBJ2-2
CDR3nt: TGTGCCAGCAGCTTAAGGCGAGCGGGAGTCTACAATGAGCAGTTCTTC; CDR3aa: CASSLRRAGVYNEQFF; d_gene: TRBD2; v_gene: TRBV7-8; len: 16; abundance: few; j_gene: TRBJ2-1
CDR3nt: TGTGCCAGCAGTGATGGTCTAGCGGGGTACAATGAGCAGTTCTTC; CDR3aa: CASSDGLAGYNEQFF; d_gene: TRBD2; v_gene: TRBV2; len: 15; abundance: -; j_gene: TRBJ2-1
CDR3nt: TGTGCCAGCAGCTTAGAGAGTAGCGGGAGGGGGTACGAGCAGTACTTC; CDR3aa: CASSLESSGRGYEQYF; d_gene: TRBD2; v_gene: TRBV7-6; len: 16; abundance: few; j_gene: TRBJ2-7
CDR3nt: TGTGCCAGCAGTCGACCGGGCCTGGGGGACTACACCTTC; CDR3aa: CASSRPGLGDYTF; d_gene: -; v_gene: TRBV6-6; len: 13; abundance: few; j_gene: TRBJ1-2
CDR3nt: TGCAGTGCTTTGAGAGGAACTCAGCCCCAGCATTTT; CDR3aa: CSALRGTQPQHF; d_gene: -; v_gene: TRBV20-1; len: 12; abundance: many; j_gene: TRBJ1-5
CDR3nt: TGCAGTGCTAGACCTTCCCATCCCGTCTCTGGAAACACCATATATTTT; CDR3aa: CSARPSHPVSGNTIYF; d_gene: -; v_gene: TRBV20-1; len: 16; abundance: many; j_gene: TRBJ1-3
CDR3nt: TGTGCCAGCAACCTTGCAGGGGAGACCCAGTACTTC; CDR3aa: CASNLAGETQYF; d_gene: -; v_gene: TRBV12-3/TRBV12-4; len: 12; abundance: many; j_gene: TRBJ2-5
CDR3nt: TGTGCCAGCAGCTTCGGGGAGGACAGTTTAAATGGCTACACCTTC; CDR3aa: CASSFGEDSLNGYTF; d_gene: -; v_gene: TRBV5-5; len: 15; abundance: few; j_gene: TRBJ1-2
CDR3nt: TGCGCCAGCAGCCCCCTAGGAAGGACAGACACCGGGGAGCTGTTTTTT; CDR3aa: CASSPLGRTDTGELFF; d_gene: -; v_gene: TRBV4-1; len: 16; abundance: -; j_gene: TRBJ2-2
CDR3nt: TGTGCCAGCAGTTTATTGTATGGTGAGCGGGGGTATTACAATGAGCAGTTCTTC; CDR3aa: CASSLLYGERGYYNEQFF; d_gene: TRBD2; v_gene: TRBV6-5; len: 18; abundance: -; j_gene: TRBJ2-1
CDR3nt: TGCGCCAGCAGCTCCGGTAGGGGGCTAAACACTGAAGCTTTCTTT; CDR3aa: CASSSGRGLNTEAFF; d_gene: TRBD1; v_gene: TRBV5-1; len: 15; abundance: many; j_gene: TRBJ1-1
CDR3nt: TGCGCCAGCAGCTTCGTGCGGGAACCGAACACCGGGGAGCTGTTTTTT; CDR3aa: CASSFVREPNTGELFF; d_gene: -; v_gene: TRBV5-1; len: 16; abundance: many; j_gene: TRBJ2-2
CDR3nt: TGCAGTGCACACAGAATAGTGGGGAGGGTAGGGGGAGAGACCCAGTACTTC; CDR3aa: CSAHRIVGRVGGETQYF; d_gene: -; v_gene: TRBV20-1; len: 17; abundance: many; j_gene: TRBJ2-5
CDR3nt: TGCAGTGCTCGGGGGGACCGAGGGGGCTACACCTTC; CDR3aa: CSARGDRGGYTF; d_gene: -; v_gene: TRBV20-1; len: 12; abundance: many; j_gene: TRBJ1-2